This T cell receptor (beta chain) comes out of a study of T-cell reconstitution after alpha-beta-depleted transplantation in children. Construction of the TCRbeta library involved unique molecular identifiers. TCRdb itself ran the PCR reads through MiXCR, one entry per CDR3 protein. Among hundreds of thousands of distinct CDR3 sequences, roughly 15% were seen once, and the ten largest hold under 1.2%. The CDR3 length is 14 residues. Germline V gene data show CDR1 as KGHDR and CDR2 as SFDVKD. V lost 9 bases and J lost 0; bases outside the gene matches: 3. The origin of this receptor is a human donor who donated a stem cell graft to a child with acute myeloid leukemia. Sequenced material: PBMCs from the stem cell graft donor, taken from the stem cell graft. The chain employs TRBV24-1 and TRBJ2-2, with TRBD2 matching over 7 bases. This chain's CDR3 is CATGGTTNTGELFF. CDR3 DNA sequence: TGTGCCACCGGCGGGACTACGAACACCGGGGAGCTGTTTTTT.